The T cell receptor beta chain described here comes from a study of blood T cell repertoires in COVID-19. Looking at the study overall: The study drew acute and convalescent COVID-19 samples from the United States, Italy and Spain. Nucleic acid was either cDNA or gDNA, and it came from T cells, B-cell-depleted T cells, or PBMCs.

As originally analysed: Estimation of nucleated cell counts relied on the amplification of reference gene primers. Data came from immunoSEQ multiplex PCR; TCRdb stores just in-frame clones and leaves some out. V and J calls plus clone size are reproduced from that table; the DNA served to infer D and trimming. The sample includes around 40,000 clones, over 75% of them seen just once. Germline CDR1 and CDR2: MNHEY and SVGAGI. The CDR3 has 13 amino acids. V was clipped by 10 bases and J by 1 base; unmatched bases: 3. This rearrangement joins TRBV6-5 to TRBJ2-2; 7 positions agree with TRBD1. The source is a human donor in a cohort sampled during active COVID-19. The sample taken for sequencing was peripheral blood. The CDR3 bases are TGTGCCACCCGGACAGGGAACACCGGGGAGCTGTTTTTT. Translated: CATRTGNTGELFF.